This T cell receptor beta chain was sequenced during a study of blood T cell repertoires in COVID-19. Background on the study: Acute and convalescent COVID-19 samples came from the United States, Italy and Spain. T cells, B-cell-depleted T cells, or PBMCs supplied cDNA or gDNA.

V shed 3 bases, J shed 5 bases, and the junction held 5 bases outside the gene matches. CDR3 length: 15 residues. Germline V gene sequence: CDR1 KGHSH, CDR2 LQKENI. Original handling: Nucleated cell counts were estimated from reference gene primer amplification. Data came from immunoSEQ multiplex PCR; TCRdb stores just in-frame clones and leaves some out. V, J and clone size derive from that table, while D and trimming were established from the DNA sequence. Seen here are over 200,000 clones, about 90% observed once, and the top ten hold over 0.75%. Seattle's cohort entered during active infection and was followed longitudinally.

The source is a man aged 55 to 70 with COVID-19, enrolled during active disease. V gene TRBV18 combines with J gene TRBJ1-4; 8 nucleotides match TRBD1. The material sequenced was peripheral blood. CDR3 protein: CASSPRQGMNEKLFF. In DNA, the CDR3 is TGTGCCAGCTCACCTCGACAGGGGATGAATGAAAAACTGTTTTTT.